This TCR beta chain derives from a study of regulatory T cells in long-lasting Graves disease. Relying on iRepertoire HTBI primers and Arm-PCR of CDR3 regions, the team built TCR beta libraries. TCRdb independently ran MiXCR on the multiplex PCR reads; one entry per CDR3 protein. The sample holds around 500,000 distinct CDR3 sequences, less than 25% seen once. CDR1 is MNHEY and CDR2 is SVGAGI in the germline V gene. The CDR3 consists of 17 residues. The V gene lost 3 bases and the J gene lost 3 bases, with 17 bases spanning the gap. With regard to this clonotype: Its antigen is unknown.

Time point denoted: persistent/refractory GD, antithyroid drugs over 5 years with positive TRAb. RNA isolated from PBMCs was used to make the TCR library. Points from the study as a whole: New patients shared fewer public clonotypes (around 880) than persistent patients did (about 2,700).

The J gene is TRBJ2-2, the V gene TRBV6-5; D perhaps matches TRBD2 (6 bases). The origin of this receptor is a female donor with Graves disease. This sample comprised peripheral blood mononuclear cells (PBMCs), obtained when the disease was refractory, from a patient treated with antithyroid drugs. The CDR3 protein is CASSYWEPGLHTGELFF. CDR3 sequence (DNA): TGTGCCAGCAGTTATTGGGAGCCGGGACTTCACACCGGGGAGCTGTTTTTT.